These 14 T cell receptor beta chains originate from one sample sequenced in a study of cytomegalovirus exposure and HLA in healthy donors. It was with 60 Vbeta and 13 Jbeta primers that the PCR ran. Assay used: immunoSEQ multiplex PCR; TCRdb lists only in-frame clones, some missing. The sample includes about 100,000 clones, about three quarters of them seen just once. The sample taken for sequencing was PBMCs. These receptors came from a man in his fifties or sixties in good health and CMV-seropositive.

The chain uses TRBV4-3 and TRBJ1-3; TRBD1 is a possible D gene (5 bases). Germline values: CDR1 LGHNA, CDR2 YSLEER. This CDR3 has 13 residues. V was pared by 3 bases and J by 9 bases, with 12 bases between. For the CDR3, the DNA is TGCGCCAGCAGCCAGAGCAGGGAGGGCACCATATATTTT. As protein: CASSQSREGTIYF.

V is TRBV18 and J is TRBJ2-7; 8 nucleotides align to TRBD2. The CDR3 runs to 17 residues. Unmatched junction bases numbered 13, after V lost 3 bases and J lost 3 bases. Germline CDR1 reads KGHSH; CDR2 reads LQKENI. The DNA for the CDR3 is TGTGCCAGCTCACCGGGCCAGCGGGGGCCCGCAGGCTACGAGCAGTACTTC. As protein: CASSPGQRGPAGYEQYF.

The rearrangement joins TRBV25-1 to TRBJ2-2; no reliable D call. The CDR3 is 14 amino acids. Germline V CDR1 and CDR2: MGHDK, SYGVNS. The ends were cut back, 6 bases at V and 4 bases at J, with 12 bases in the middle. In DNA form, the CDR3 reads TGTGCCAGCAGACCCCAGGCAGTCACCGGGGAGCTGTTTTTT. Translating it yields CASRPQAVTGELFF.

The rearrangement joins TRBV28 to TRBJ1-4; 7 nucleotides align to TRBD1. The CDR3 length is 14 residues. The V gene end was trimmed by 5 bases and the J gene end by 8 bases; junction bases not matched to a gene: 8. Germline assignment: CDR1 MDHEN and CDR2 SYDVKM. The CDR3, as DNA: TGTGCCAGCAGTCCGACAGGGCTTTGGGAAAAACTGTTTTTT. This translates into CASSPTGLWEKLFF.

The V and J genes are TRBV5-6 and TRBJ2-1; D unclear. Trimming shortened V by 0 bases and J by 8 bases, and 9 bases separated the two germline ends. Germline assignment: CDR1 SGHDT and CDR2 YYEEEE. CDR3 length: 13 amino acids. The CDR3 sequence: CASSLDPSHEQFF. CDR3 coding DNA: TGTGCCAGCAGCTTGGACCCGAGCCATGAGCAGTTCTTC.

The chain employs TRBV7-2 and TRBJ2-1; D gene unclear. This CDR3 has 13 residues. V lost 5 bases and J lost 6, with 11 bases in between. Germline values: CDR1 SGHTA, CDR2 FQGNSA. This CDR3 is CASSHRWSNEQFF. The CDR3 coding sequence is TGTGCCAGCAGCCATAGGTGGAGCAATGAGCAGTTCTTC.

This chain connects TRBV18 to TRBJ1-1; a possible D gene is TRBD1 (6 bases). Germline V gene lookup returns CDR1 KGHSH and CDR2 LQKENI. Trimming pared 5 bases from V and 3 bases from J, leaving 13 bases between. This CDR3 comprises 14 residues. The CDR3 here is CASSGQNSDTEAFF. As DNA, the CDR3 is TGTGCCAGCTCAGGACAGAATTCGGACACTGAAGCTTTCTTT.

V and J are TRBV19 and TRBJ1-2, with no clear D. Trimming stripped 2 bases from V and 8 bases from J, with 12 bases between. The CDR3 has 13 residues. In germline, CDR1 is LNHDA, CDR2 SQIVND (reference sequence). CDR3 region: CASSIRGFMGYTF. The CDR3 coding sequence is TGTGCCAGTAGTATACGCGGATTTATGGGCTACACCTTC.

CDR3 sequence: CASSLGPDRETQYF. The DNA of the CDR3 is TGTGCCAGCAGCTTAGGACCGGACAGGGAGACCCAGTACTTC. V gene TRBV11-2 combines with J gene TRBJ2-5, with 7 bases lining up with TRBD1. Germline V gene lookup returns CDR1 SGHAT and CDR2 FQNNGV. J lost 5 bases, V lost 1 base, and 4 bases had no gene match. The CDR3 sequence is 14 residues long.

The genes are TRBV9 and TRBJ2-1, with TRBD1 identical over 8 bases. V dropped 0 bases and J dropped 9; count of bases not matched to a gene: 8. The CDR3 runs 15 residues. Germline CDR1 SGDLS, CDR2 YYNGEE. The CDR3 here is CASSVAATGVGEQFF. The CDR3 DNA is TGTGCCAGCAGCGTAGCTGCGACAGGGGTTGGTGAGCAGTTCTTC.

The V and J genes are TRBV13 and TRBJ1-1, with TRBD1 matching 7 bases. This CDR3 spans 15 amino acids. J was trimmed by 0 bases and V by 5 bases; bases with no gene match: 6. Per germline, CDR1 PRHDT and CDR2 FYEKMQ (reference sequence). The CDR3 is CASSIRQGMNTEAFF. CDR3 in DNA: TGTGCCAGCAGCATAAGACAGGGCATGAACACTGAAGCTTTCTTT.

DNA for the CDR3: TGTGCCAGCAGCATAGGGACAGCATACACAGATACGCAGTATTTT. This gives the protein CASSIGTAYTDTQYF. The chain recombines TRBV11-1 with TRBJ2-3; 7 positions match TRBD1. The length of the CDR3 is 15 residues. The germline CDR1 and CDR2 sequences are SGHAT and FQDESV (reference sequence). J gave up 2 bases and V 5 bases, and 7 bases lay outside the gene matches.

This chain connects TRBV7-9 to TRBJ2-7; 9 positions agree with TRBD1. This CDR3 has 16 residues. Germline V gene lookup returns CDR1 SEHNR and CDR2 FQNEAQ (reference sequence). V lost 5 bases to trimming and J lost 2 bases; unmatched junction nucleotides: 10. CDR3 bases: TGTGCCAGCAGCCCCACTAACCGGGACAGGGCCTACGAGCAGTACTTC. Amino acid sequence: CASSPTNRDRAYEQYF.

This chain uses TRBV28 with TRBJ1-1, with D possibly matching TRBD1 (5 bases). Trimming pared 8 bases from V and 3 bases from J, leaving 13 bases between. CDR1 and CDR2 (germline): MDHEN, SYDVKM. CDR3 size: 13 residues. CDR3 sequence (DNA): TGTGCCAGCTACATGGCGGGGGACACTGAAGCTTTCTTT. Protein product: CASYMAGDTEAFF.